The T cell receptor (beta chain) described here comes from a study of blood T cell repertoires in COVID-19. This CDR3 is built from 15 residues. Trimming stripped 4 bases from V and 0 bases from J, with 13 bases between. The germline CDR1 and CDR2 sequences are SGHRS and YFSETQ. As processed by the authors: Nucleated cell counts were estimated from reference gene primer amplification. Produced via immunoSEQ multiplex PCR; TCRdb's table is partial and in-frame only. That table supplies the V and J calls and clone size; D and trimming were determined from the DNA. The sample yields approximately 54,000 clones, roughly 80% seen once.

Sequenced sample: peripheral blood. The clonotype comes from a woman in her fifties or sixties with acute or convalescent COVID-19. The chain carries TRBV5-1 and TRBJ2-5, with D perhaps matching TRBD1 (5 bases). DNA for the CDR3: TGCGCCAGCAGCCCCAGACCAGGGAACCAAGAGACCCAGTACTTC. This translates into CASSPRPGNQETQYF.